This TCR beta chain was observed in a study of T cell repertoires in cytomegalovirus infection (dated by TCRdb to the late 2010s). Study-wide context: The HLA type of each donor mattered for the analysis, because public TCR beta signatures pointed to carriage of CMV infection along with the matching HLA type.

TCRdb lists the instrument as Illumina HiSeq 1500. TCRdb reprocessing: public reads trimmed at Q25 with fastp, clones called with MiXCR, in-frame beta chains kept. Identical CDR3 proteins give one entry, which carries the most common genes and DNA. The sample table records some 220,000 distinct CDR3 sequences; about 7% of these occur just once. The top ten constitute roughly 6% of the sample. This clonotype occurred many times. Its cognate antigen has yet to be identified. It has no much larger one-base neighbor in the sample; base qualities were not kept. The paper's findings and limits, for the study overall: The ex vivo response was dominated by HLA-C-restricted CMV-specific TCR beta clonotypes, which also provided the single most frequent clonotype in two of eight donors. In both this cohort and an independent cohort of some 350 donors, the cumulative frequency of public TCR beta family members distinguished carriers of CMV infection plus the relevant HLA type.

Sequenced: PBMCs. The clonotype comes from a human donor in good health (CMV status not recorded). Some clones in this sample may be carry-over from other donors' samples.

The CDR3 sequence is CASSFEGSTEAFF. The DNA reads TGTGCCAGCAGCTTCGAGGGGAGCACTGAAGCTTTCTTT. This chain is built from TRBV7-2 and TRBJ1-1, and the D gene may be TRBD1, 5 bases matching. CDR1 and CDR2, per the germline V gene, are SGHTA and FQGNSA. Spanning cysteine to phenylalanine, the CDR3 consists of 13 amino acids. Here the CDR3 DNA is all that survives: 39 bases in frame from base 1. Cut back by 3 bases and 4 bases, the V and J ends lie 9 bases apart.